A single T cell receptor (beta chain) is shown here with its context. The sample contains more than one DNA sequence encoding this CDR3. Treatment here: randomized to nivolumab then ipilimumab (arm A) or the reverse (arm B). None of the patients previously received DNA-damaging chemotherapy. Live CD3+CD8+ CD19− CD56− cells were sorted from PBMCs. Measured with immunoSEQ multiplex PCR; TCRdb has only the in-frame clones, and not every one. The sample has approximately 37,000 clones, about four fifths seen once. The source of the sample is a study of sequential checkpoint blockade in melanoma. Study information: Arm A got nivolumab then ipilimumab; arm B the reverse, 1:1. Maintenance nivolumab came after either treatment sequence.

The CDR3 extends over 16 amino acids. Germline V gene sequence: CDR1 MDHEN, CDR2 SYDVKM. With V trimmed by 2 bases and J by 3 bases, 4 bases remained unmatched. The source was CD8+ T cells sorted from blood (inferred from file names), collected from a patient given nivolumab and ipilimumab in sequence. The chain recombines TRBV28 with TRBJ2-1, with 10 bases lining up with TRBD2. The sequence was obtained from a human donor with melanoma. The CDR3 DNA follows: TGTGCCAGCAGTTTAGTAGCGGGGGGAAACTACAATGAGCAGTTCTTC. Its protein is CASSLVAGGNYNEQFF.